This entry is about one T cell receptor beta chain. Its specificity is not known. The method was immunoSEQ multiplex PCR; TCRdb's version includes in-frame clones alone and lacks a portion of them. The table shows over 1.4 million clones, with 96% occurring only once. The sample belongs to a study of shared clonotypes between healthy human individuals. Background on the study: Researchers assigned three CD4 naive, three CD4 memory, two CD8 naive and one CD8 memory plate to each donor. Study-wide results and caveats: Among donors, sharing of clonotypes was expected to be affected by sequencing depth. Of the naive CD4 clonotypes, around 4.7% were shared across a few donors.

V lost 3 bases, J lost 4 bases, and 12 bases stayed unmatched. This CDR3 spans 16 amino acids. CDR1 is SGHVS and CDR2 is FQNEAQ in the germline V gene. The TCR was taken from a man aged 30-40 years in good health. The sequenced sample was naive CD4+ T cells sorted from blood. Subset specified: CD45RA+ positively selected. This chain joins TRBV7-8 and TRBJ2-7; 7 nucleotides line up with TRBD1. This CDR3 is CASSFLTGTAGYEQYF. In DNA form, the CDR3 reads TGTGCCAGCAGCTTCCTGACCGGGACAGCAGGGTACGAGCAGTACTTC.